This TCR beta chain was recorded in a study of blood T cell repertoires in COVID-19. Generated by immunoSEQ multiplex PCR, the TCRdb table keeps only in-frame clones and is missing some. The sample holds a few hundred thousand clones, 80% to 90% seen once. This TCR was recovered from a woman older than 75 with COVID-19, enrolled during active disease. Sample: peripheral blood.

CDR3 coding DNA: TGTGCCAGCAGTGAACAGGGGGCCTCTCAAACTCCGACCCAGTACTTC. This translates into CASSEQGASQTPTQYF. The chain recombines TRBV2 with TRBJ2-5; the match to TRBD1 covers 8 bases. The J segment lost 7 bases and the V segment lost 2 bases, leaving 12 bases of the junction unmatched. The CDR3 runs to 16 residues. The germline gives CDR1 SNHLY, CDR2 FYNNEI. Complete variable domain (other parts from reference TRBV2 and TRBJ2-5): EPEVTQTPSHQVTQMGQEVILRCVPISNHLYFYWYRQILGQKVEFLVSFYNNEISEKSEIFDDQFSVERPDGSNFTLKIRSTKLEDSAMYFCASSEQGASQTPTQYFGPGTRLLVL.